This T cell receptor (beta chain) came from a study of shared T cell receptors in the human thymus. Sequenced by immunoSEQ multiplex PCR; TCRdb stores in-frame clones only, minus some. The sample lists roughly 700,000 clones, approximately 87% occurring once. The CDR3 sequence is 15 residues long. Trimming took 2 bases from V and 9 from J; bases not matched to a gene: 7. Germline-derived CDR1 and CDR2 are WNHNN and SYGVQD (reference sequence). The same sample was also studied in work on human thymus T cells.

Sequencing used thymocytes. The rearrangement joins TRBV10-1 to TRBJ2-1, with TRBD2 matching 10 bases. The TCR comes from a boy in the first two years of life with a congenital heart defect. CDR3 DNA sequence: TGCGCCAGCAGTGAGAGGCTAGCGGGAGATAGTGAGCAGTTCTTC. Its translation is CASSERLAGDSEQFF.